A selection of T cell receptor beta chains follows, all from one sample in a study of blood T cells in healthy people across ages. Each CDR3 protein is one row after TCRdb ran MiXCR on the 5' RACE reads. Of 1.5 million to 2 million distinct CDR3 sequences listed, 28% are singletons. Sequences were obtained from blood. The source is a woman aged 25-40 years in good health. The CDR3 runs from the conserved cysteine through the conserved F or W. Each record gives: CDR3 protein, V gene, J gene.

CASTESGAAQETQYF,TRBV6-5,TRBJ2-5
CASSDQFREDQPQHF,TRBV7-2,TRBJ1-5
CASRGGYEQYF,TRBV7-2,TRBJ2-7
CASSFEGGSYEKLFF,TRBV4-1,TRBJ1-4
CAIGEAGGTDTQYF,TRBV10-3,TRBJ2-3
CASSLTSGQETQYF,TRBV12-3/TRBV12-4,TRBJ2-5
CASSSEGGTKNIQYF,TRBV6-2/TRBV6-3,TRBJ2-4
CASSLVAGGWTDTQYF,TRBV7-3,TRBJ2-3
CASTGGAGGASRDTQYF,TRBV5-1,TRBJ2-3
CASSPWIQGRDYEQYF,TRBV7-9,TRBJ2-7
CSASRQEAPYEQYF,TRBV20-1,NA
CASRPGQATYEQYF,TRBV28,TRBJ2-7
CASSLRRYNEQFF,TRBV27,TRBJ2-1
CSVEALGQFF,TRBV29-1,TRBJ2-1
CASSLPRDRGETQYF,TRBV12-3/TRBV12-4,TRBJ2-5
CASSPQRGEQFF,TRBV27,TRBJ2-1
CASSLDSASGNAETQYF,TRBV11-2,NA
CASGGRTEAFF,TRBV2,TRBJ1-1
CASVGSTDTQYF,TRBV6-1,TRBJ2-3
CASSDRSNQPQHF,TRBV6-5,TRBJ1-5
CASSLEAGQAYEQYF,TRBV7-6,TRBJ2-7
CAWSVLRGHNEQYF,TRBV30,TRBJ2-5
CASSQDHRQAPQHF,TRBV3-1,TRBJ1-5
CASSETGSPAYEQYF,TRBV10-2,TRBJ2-7
CASSLGLGGQFF,TRBV5-6,TRBJ2-1
CASTTGLAEWETQYF,TRBV2,TRBJ2-5
CASSRRGTSGEQYF,TRBV9,TRBJ2-7
CASSSANTQYF,TRBV12-3/TRBV12-4,TRBJ2-3
CASGPPDSYYEQFF,TRBV12-5,TRBJ2-1